This T cell receptor (beta chain) comes out of a study of T cell repertoires in cytomegalovirus infection. Study as a whole: Matching HLA type and CMV infection were both indicated by public TCR beta signatures. Overall study findings and caveats: People with CMV and the relevant HLA were identified by cumulative public TCR beta family frequency. Clonotype analysis showed dominance of the ex vivo response by HLA-C-restricted CMV-specific TCR beta clonotypes.

V dropped 5 bases and J dropped 2 bases, with 16 bases sitting between them. This CDR3 has 15 residues. Germline assignment: CDR1 MNHEY and CDR2 SVGAGI. MiXCR was run by TCRdb on the reads, yielding one entry per CDR3 protein. The table includes more than 500,000 distinct CDR3 sequences, approximately 16% detected once. In regard to this clonotype: The target antigen is unknown.

This receptor was taken from a human donor in good health (CMV status not recorded). Some clones in this sample may be carry-over from other donors' samples. The chain carries TRBV6-5 and TRBJ2-7; no definite D call. The specimen sequenced was CD8+ T cells from PBMCs. The CDR3 is CASSPRHAGTYEQYF. The CDR3 DNA reads as TGTGCCAGCAGTCCTCGACACGCCGGAACCTACGAGCAGTACTTC.